The T cell receptor beta chain under discussion was sequenced for a study of lymphopenia after photon versus proton radiotherapy (dated by TCRdb to the late 2010s). Regarding the complete study: Photon and proton radiation therapy were compared by the study for their immunological effects in patients with gastrointestinal tumors who developed high-grade lymphopenia. The 20 or so patients in the cohort had gastrointestinal tumors, were treated with either photon or proton therapy, and subsequently developed lymphopenia. The study was designed to characterize how the impact on the immune system differs between the two radiation modalities.

Concerning this clone: This receptor's antigen is unknown. No clone much larger than this one lies a single base away; base qualities are absent.

Broader findings and caveats from the paper: After the lymphocyte count nadir, repertoires from photon-treated patients showed oligoclonal expansion, particularly of CD8+ Temra cells, and this expansion drove the decline in diversity. Across the cohort, among patients who died, a greater drop in TCR diversity after the nadir was inversely correlated with overall survival time. During treatment, patients who received photon therapy lost naive T cells and TCR diversity and gained effector/memory populations, whereas patients who received proton therapy remained relatively stable. The survival association was assessed only in patients who died, and better survival with proton therapy was presented by the authors as a possibility rather than a demonstrated result.

The method behind the library was the immunoSEQ multiplex PCR assay. T cell repertoires were profiled by deep sequencing of rearranged TCR beta loci, alongside multiparametric flow cytometry. Held by TCRdb, this immuneACCESS table contains in-frame sequences only and omits some clones. Under half of the omission traces to an unresolved V gene where checked; the cause of the rest is unknown. Counted in this sample were about 24,000 clones; about four fifths of them appeared once. Roughly 24% of the sample lies in the top ten. The germline V gene (reference sequence) provides CDR1 SGHAT and CDR2 FQDESV. At the junction V is shortened by 11 bases and J by 7 bases, with 18 bases in between. The CDR3 covers 12 residues, taking in both the cysteine and the phenylalanine. Here the CDR3 DNA is all that survives: 36 bases in frame from base 1.

The material sequenced was peripheral blood, taken from a patient treated with photon-based radiotherapy. The source is a man aged 40-55 years with gastric cancer. This chain is built from TRBV11-1 and TRBJ2-7, with the identity of the D gene unclear. The DNA reads as follows: TGTGCCTCCAGTGGGCTACGAAATGAGCAGTACTTC. Translated, this is CASSGLRNEQYF. With all but the CDR3 taken from the reference TRBV11-1 and TRBJ2-7 genes, the full variable domain is: EAEVAQSPRYKITEKSQAVAFWCDPISGHATLYWYRQILGQGPELLVQFQDESVVDDSQLPKDRFSAERLKGVDSTLKIQPAELGDSAMYLCASSGLRNEQYFGPGTRLTVT.